The 23 T cell receptor beta chains below all came from one sample that was sequenced in a study of blood T cell repertoires in COVID-19. Clones were read by immunoSEQ multiplex PCR, and TCRdb kept only the in-frame ones, dropping some. In the table there are 150,000 to 200,000 clones, about 80% of which are singletons. The sample comprised PBMCs or T cells enriched from blood (not recorded which). Every receptor here comes from a woman between 55 and 75 years old with acute COVID-19.

The chain employs TRBV9 and TRBJ2-3; tentative D call: TRBD2 (7 bases). V was trimmed by 0 bases and J by 2 bases, leaving 22 bases between them. The CDR3 is 19 residues long. The V gene's germline CDR1 is SGDLS and CDR2 YYNGEE. CDR3 amino acids: CASSVAPISDGGHTDTQYF. The DNA for the CDR3 is TGTGCCAGCAGCGTAGCTCCCATTAGCGACGGGGGGCACACAGATACGCAGTATTTT.

This rearrangement joins TRBV4-1 to TRBJ1-1; the match to TRBD1 covers 7 bases. CDR1 is MGHRA, CDR2 YSYEKL, per germline. V shed 7 bases and J 5 bases; nucleotides not matched to a gene: 10. CDR3 length: 14 amino acids. In nucleotides, the CDR3 is TGCGCCAGCACCCGAGACAGGGCGGGGACTGAAGCTTTCTTT. This sequence encodes CASTRDRAGTEAFF.

The genes are TRBV5-1 and TRBJ1-2; no clear D gene. Germline V CDR1 and CDR2: SGHRS, YFSETQ. The CDR3 has 14 residues. The V end lost 7 bases, the J end lost 7 bases, and 20 bases lay between the germline ends. The CDR3 nucleotides read TGCGCCAGCGGCAAAGACGACATCTTACGTGGCTACACCTTC. Translating gives CASGKDDILRGYTF.

The chain recombines TRBV10-3 with TRBJ1-2; a possible D gene is TRBD1 (5 bases). CDR3 size: 15 residues. Germline loops: CDR1 ENHRY, CDR2 SYGVKD. V was trimmed by 0 bases and J by 4 bases, leaving 12 bases between them. CDR3 residues: CAISESGGNIYGYTF. The CDR3 DNA is TGTGCCATCAGTGAGTCGGGGGGGAATATCTATGGCTACACCTTC.

The CDR3 sequence is CASSGPLAGANTGELFF. The CDR3 coding sequence is TGCGCCAGCAGTGGTCCGCTAGCGGGGGCGAACACCGGGGAGCTGTTTTTT. The chain combines TRBV10-1 with TRBJ2-2; 10 bases fit TRBD2. CDR3 length: 17 residues. V was clipped by 4 bases and J by 0 bases; unmatched bases: 5. Germline V gene data show CDR1 as WNHNN and CDR2 as SYGVQD (reference sequence).

The genes are TRBV6-2 or TRBV6-3 and TRBJ1-2; D remains ambiguous. This CDR3 region has 14 residues. The V end lost 2 bases, the J end lost 3 bases, and 10 bases lay between the germline ends. CDR1 is MNHEY, CDR2 SVGEGT, per germline. Written as DNA, the CDR3 is TGTGCCAGCAGTTACACCCCAACTCACTATGGCTACACCTTC. It specifies CASSYTPTHYGYTF.

V and J are TRBV27 and TRBJ1-5; 7 nucleotides line up with TRBD1. The CDR3 has 15 residues. Trimming at V came to 3 bases and at J to 1 base, leaving 3 bases not matched to a gene. From germline, CDR1 is MNHEY and CDR2 SMNVEV (reference sequence). Here the CDR3 reads CASSLRGHSNQPQHF. The CDR3 nucleotides read TGTGCCAGCAGTTTGAGGGGGCACAGCAATCAGCCCCAGCATTTT.

The DNA for the CDR3 is TGTGCCAGCAGCCTGGGGGGGAGTAATTCACCCCTCCACTTT. As protein: CASSLGGSNSPLHF. This chain links TRBV16 with TRBJ1-6; weak D call: TRBD1 (5 bases). Trimming removed 4 bases at V and 6 bases at J, with 10 bases between. This CDR3 has 14 amino acids. Germline CDR1 and CDR2: KGHSY and FQNENV.

This chain connects TRBV30 to TRBJ1-2; a weak D match, TRBD1 (6 bases). The V and J ends lost 0 bases and 13 bases respectively, with 15 bases between them. Looked up from germline, CDR1 is GTSNPN and CDR2 is SVGIG (reference sequence). The length of the CDR3 is 12 residues. Here the CDR3 DNA reads TGTGCCTGGAGTGTACGGGGGGCCCCTAGCACCTTC. Translating it yields CAWSVRGAPSTF. Supplemented by reference TRBV30 and TRBJ1-2, the full variable domain reads SQTIHQWPATLVQPVGSPLSLECTVEGTSNPNLYWYRQAAGRGLQLLFYSVGIGQISSEVPQNLSASRPQDRQFILSSKKLLLSDSGFYLCAWSVRGAPSTFGSGTRLTVV.

This clone was observed a few times. The chain recombines TRBV7-2 with TRBJ2-3; D call uncertain. V lost 4 bases to trimming and J lost 4 bases, with 9 bases between them. Per germline, CDR1 SGHTA and CDR2 FQGNSA. This CDR3 region has 13 residues. The CDR3 nucleotides are TGTGCCAGCAGCTCCCTTCGGGCAGATACGCAGTATTTT. Residues: CASSSLRADTQYF.

This sequence joins TRBV2 and TRBJ1-2; D uncertain. The germline V gene has CDR1 SNHLY and CDR2 FYNNEI. The CDR3 consists of 12 residues. Trimming took 6 bases from V and 5 from J, leaving 10 bases between them. CDR3 nucleotide sequence: TGTGCCAGCAGACAGTCGAGATATGGCTACACCTTC. This codes for CASRQSRYGYTF.

This chain connects TRBV3-1 (or the pseudogene TRBV3-2) to TRBJ1-2; a possible D gene is TRBD1 (6 bases). The CDR3 covers 16 residues. V was cut by 0 bases and J by 6 bases, with 17 bases left in between. Per the germline V gene, CDR1 is LGHDT and CDR2 is YNNKEL (reference sequence). CDR3 sequence: CASSQDRDTGMDGYTF. DNA for the CDR3: TGTGCCAGCAGCCAAGACCGGGACACCGGAATGGATGGCTACACCTTC.

This clone was detected a few times. The chain is built from TRBV18 and TRBJ1-1; D call uncertain. V lost 6 bases and J 3 bases, leaving 8 bases between the germline ends. The V gene's germline CDR1 is KGHSH and CDR2 LQKENI. The CDR3 runs to 12 residues. CDR3 sequence: CASSSRDTEAFF. CDR3 sequence (DNA): TGTGCCAGCTCGTCACGGGACACTGAAGCTTTCTTT. The whole variable domain, remainder taken from reference TRBV18 and TRBJ1-1, is NAGVMQNPRHLVRRRGQEARLRCSPMKGHSHVYWYRQLPEEGLKFMVYLQKENIIDESGMPKERFSAEFPKEGPSILRIQQVVRGDSAAYFCASSSRDTEAFFGQGTRLTVV.

The V and J genes are TRBV27 and TRBJ2-3; D might be TRBD2 (7 bases). V was pared by 5 bases and J by 1 base, with 22 bases between. Germline V gene sequence: CDR1 MNHEY, CDR2 SMNVEV (reference sequence). The CDR3 has 18 amino acids. CDR3 DNA sequence: TGTGCCAGCAGTGGGGACTACGCGGGGGCGAGTGGCACAGATACGCAGTATTTT. Translation: CASSGDYAGASGTDTQYF.

The chain joins TRBV2 to TRBJ1-1, with a tentative D call TRBD1 (5 bases). There are 15 residues in the CDR3. Germline V CDR1 and CDR2: SNHLY, FYNNEI. V dropped 1 base and J dropped 5 bases, with 14 bases sitting between them. In DNA, the CDR3 is TGTGCCAGCAGTGAAGTGCGGGGCAGGTCTACTGAAGCTTTCTTT. Protein: CASSEVRGRSTEAFF.

The V and J genes are TRBV18 and TRBJ2-5; weak D call: TRBD2 (7 bases). The CDR3 spans 17 residues. The V gene lost 0 bases and the J gene lost 5 bases, with 19 bases spanning the gap. From germline, CDR1 is KGHSH and CDR2 LQKENI. The CDR3 DNA reads TGTGCCAGCTCACCACCTCTCAGAGGGGGGGCTCGGGAGACCCAGTACTTC. Residues: CASSPPLRGGARETQYF. The full variable domain, completed using reference TRBV18 and TRBJ2-5, is NAGVMQNPRHLVRRRGQEARLRCSPMKGHSHVYWYRQLPEEGLKFMVYLQKENIIDESGMPKERFSAEFPKEGPSILRIQQVVRGDSAAYFCASSPPLRGGARETQYFGPGTRLLVL.

The chain employs TRBV9 and TRBJ1-6; 9 bases align to TRBD1. Germline-derived CDR1 and CDR2 are SGDLS and YYNGEE. The CDR3 has 15 residues. V trimming: 4 bases; J trimming: 10 bases; junction bases outside the gene matches: 9. DNA of the CDR3: TGTGCCAGCAGCACTCGGACAGGGGATGGGTCACCCCTCCACTTT. This gives the protein CASSTRTGDGSPLHF.

V and J are TRBV28 and TRBJ2-7, with a weak D call TRBD2 (6 bases). This CDR3 is 14 amino acids long. Germline V CDR1 and CDR2: MDHEN, SYDVKM. Deletions cut 6 bases from V and 5 bases from J, with 17 bases between. The CDR3 reads CASSGPGGTHEQYV. CDR3 nucleotides: TGTGCCAGCAGCGGGCCCGGGGGTACGCACGAGCAGTACGTC.

The J gene is TRBJ2-3, the V gene TRBV18, with unresolved D. Trimming removed 2 bases at V and 5 bases at J, with 5 bases between. Germline loops: CDR1 KGHSH, CDR2 LQKENI. The CDR3 contains 12 residues. The CDR3 region is CASSPSGDTQYF. Written as DNA, the CDR3 is TGTGCCAGCTCACCATCGGGAGATACGCAGTATTTT.

This clone was counted once. DNA of the CDR3: TGTGCCAGCAGCTTCGGCAGGTCAGGGACTGGAAACACCATATATTTT. Amino acid sequence: CASSFGRSGTGNTIYF. This chain connects TRBV7-2 to TRBJ1-3, with a tentative D call TRBD1 (5 bases). V lost 3 bases and J 2 bases, leaving 14 bases between the germline ends. Looked up from germline, CDR1 is SGHTA and CDR2 is FQGNSA. The CDR3 runs 16 residues.

The gene calls are TRBV10-3 and TRBJ1-4, with a weak D call TRBD1 (5 bases). The V and J ends lost 8 bases and 10 bases respectively, with 11 bases between them. The germline CDR1 and CDR2 sequences are ENHRY and SYGVKD. The CDR3 sequence is 11 residues long. The CDR3: CAIGAVGKLFF. CDR3 DNA sequence: TGTGCCATCGGGGCAGTGGGAAAACTGTTTTTT.

The CDR3 region is CASSYGRAGTDTQYF. The CDR3 DNA reads as TGTGCCAGCAGTTACGGCAGGGCGGGCACAGATACGCAGTATTTT. The gene calls are TRBV6-5 and TRBJ2-3; D is possibly TRBD1 (5 bases). CDR3 length: 15 residues. Germline CDR1 and CDR2: MNHEY and SVGAGI. Between the trimmed V and J ends, which lost 2 bases and 1 base, there was a span of 10 bases.

The sample holds a few counts of this clone. The chain is built from TRBV19 and TRBJ2-3; 8 bases fit TRBD1. Germline CDR1 reads LNHDA; CDR2 reads SQIVND (reference sequence). This CDR3 has 14 residues. V was pared by 3 bases and J by 4 bases, with 3 bases of the junction left unmatched. The CDR3 sequence: CASSMVQGADTQYF. CDR3 nucleotides: TGTGCCAGTAGTATGGTACAGGGGGCAGATACGCAGTATTTT.